This entry is about one T cell receptor (beta chain). The entry originates in a study of blood T cell repertoires in COVID-19. Study summary: PBMCs, B-cell-depleted T cells, or T cells provided the cDNA or gDNA that made up the material.

In the study's own analysis: Reference gene primer amplification gave estimated nucleated cell counts. The data were produced by immunoSEQ multiplex PCR, yet TCRdb's version contains in-frame clones alone and is incomplete. The D gene and trimming were derived from the DNA, and the V and J assignments and clone size from that table. In the table there are over 140,000 clones, around 82% of which are singletons. The CDR3 extends over 13 amino acids. Germline CDR1 is SGHTA and CDR2 is FQGNSA. V was pared by 2 bases and J by 7 bases, with 10 bases between. V gene TRBV7-2 combines with J gene TRBJ2-3; D is possibly TRBD2 (5 bases). This receptor was identified in a woman in her sixties or seventies with acute or convalescent COVID-19. Sequencing was done on a sample of peripheral blood. CDR3 residues: CASSLIRENTQYF. CDR3 coding DNA: TGTGCCAGCAGCTTAATAAGGGAGAATACGCAGTATTTT. The whole variable domain, remainder taken from reference TRBV7-2 and TRBJ2-3, is GAGVSQSPSNKVTEKGKDVELRCDPISGHTALYWYRQSLGQGLEFLIYFQGNSAPDKSGLPSDRFSAERTGGSVSTLTIQRTQQEDSAVYLCASSLIRENTQYFGPGTRLTVL.